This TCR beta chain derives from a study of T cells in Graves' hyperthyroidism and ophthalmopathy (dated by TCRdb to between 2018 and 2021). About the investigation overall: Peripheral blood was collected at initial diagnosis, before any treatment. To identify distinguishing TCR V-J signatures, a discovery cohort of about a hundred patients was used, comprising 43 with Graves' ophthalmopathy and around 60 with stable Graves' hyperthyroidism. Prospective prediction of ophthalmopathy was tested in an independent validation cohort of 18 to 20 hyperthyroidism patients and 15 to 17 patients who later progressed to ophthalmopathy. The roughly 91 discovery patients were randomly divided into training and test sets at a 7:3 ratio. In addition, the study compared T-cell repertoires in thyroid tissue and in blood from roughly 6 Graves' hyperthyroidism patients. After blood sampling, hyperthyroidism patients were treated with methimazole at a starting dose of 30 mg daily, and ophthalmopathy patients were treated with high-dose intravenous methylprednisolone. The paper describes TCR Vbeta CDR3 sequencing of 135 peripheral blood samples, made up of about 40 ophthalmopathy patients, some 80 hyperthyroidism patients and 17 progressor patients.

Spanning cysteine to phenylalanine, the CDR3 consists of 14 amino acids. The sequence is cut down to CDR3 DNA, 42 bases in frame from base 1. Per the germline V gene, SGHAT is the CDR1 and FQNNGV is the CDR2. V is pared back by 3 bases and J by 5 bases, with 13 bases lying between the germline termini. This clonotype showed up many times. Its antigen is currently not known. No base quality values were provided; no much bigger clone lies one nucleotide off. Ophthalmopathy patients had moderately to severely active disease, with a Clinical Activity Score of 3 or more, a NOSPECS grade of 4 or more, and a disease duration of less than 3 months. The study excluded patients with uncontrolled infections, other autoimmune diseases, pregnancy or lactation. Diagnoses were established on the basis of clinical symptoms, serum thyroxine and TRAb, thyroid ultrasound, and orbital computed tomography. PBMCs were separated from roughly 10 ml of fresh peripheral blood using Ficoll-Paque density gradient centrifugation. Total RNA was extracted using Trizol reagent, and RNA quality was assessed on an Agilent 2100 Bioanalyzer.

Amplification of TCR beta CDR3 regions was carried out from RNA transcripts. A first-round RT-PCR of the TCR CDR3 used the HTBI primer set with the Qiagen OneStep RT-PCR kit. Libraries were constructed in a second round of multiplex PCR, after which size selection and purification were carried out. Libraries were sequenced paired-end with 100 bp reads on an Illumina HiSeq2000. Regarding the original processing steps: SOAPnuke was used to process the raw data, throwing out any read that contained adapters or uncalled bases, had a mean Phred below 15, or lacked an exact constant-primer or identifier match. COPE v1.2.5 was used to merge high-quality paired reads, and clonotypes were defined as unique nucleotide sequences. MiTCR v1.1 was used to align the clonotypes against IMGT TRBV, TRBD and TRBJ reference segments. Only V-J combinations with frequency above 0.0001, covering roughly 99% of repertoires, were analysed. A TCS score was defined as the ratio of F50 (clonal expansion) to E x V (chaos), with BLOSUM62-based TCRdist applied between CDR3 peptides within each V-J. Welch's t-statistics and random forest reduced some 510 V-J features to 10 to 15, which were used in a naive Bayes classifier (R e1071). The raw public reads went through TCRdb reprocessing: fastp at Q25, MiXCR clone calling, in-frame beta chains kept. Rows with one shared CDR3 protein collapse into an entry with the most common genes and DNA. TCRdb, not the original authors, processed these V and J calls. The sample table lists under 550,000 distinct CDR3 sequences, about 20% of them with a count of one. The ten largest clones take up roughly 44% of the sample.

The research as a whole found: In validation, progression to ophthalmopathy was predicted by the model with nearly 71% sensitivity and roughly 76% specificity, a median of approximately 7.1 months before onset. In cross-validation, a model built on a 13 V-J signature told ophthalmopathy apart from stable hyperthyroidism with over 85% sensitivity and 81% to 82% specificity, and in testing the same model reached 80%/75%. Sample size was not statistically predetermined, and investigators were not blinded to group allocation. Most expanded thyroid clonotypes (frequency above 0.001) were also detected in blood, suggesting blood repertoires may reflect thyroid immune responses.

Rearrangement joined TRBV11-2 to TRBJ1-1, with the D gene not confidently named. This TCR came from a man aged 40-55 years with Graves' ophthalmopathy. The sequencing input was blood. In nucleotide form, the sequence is TGTGCCAGCAGCTTCGGCAGTGTATATACTGAAGCTTTCTTT. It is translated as CASSFGSVYTEAFF.